Below are 23 T cell receptor beta chains sequenced from a single sample in a study of CD8 T cells in ankylosing spondylitis. Via MiXCR, TCRdb re-called the 5' RACE reads, giving one row per CDR3 protein. The top ten hold 5.1% of the sample, which has roughly 86,000 distinct CDR3 sequences, roughly 10% seen once. The specimen sequenced was blood, either unsorted or a sorted T cell fraction (not recorded which). Source of these receptors: a male donor with ankylosing spondylitis or in good health (not recorded which).

This clonotype has ten or more counts. The genes are TRBV5-1 and TRBJ2-3; TRBD2 agrees at 8 bases. The V and J ends lost 1 base and 5 bases, in that order; junction bases with no gene match: 6. The CDR3 is 15 residues long. Germline V lookup: CDR1 SGHRS, CDR2 YFSETQ. CDR3 region: CASSLSGGSRDTQYF. Written as DNA, the CDR3 is TGCGCCAGCAGCTTGAGCGGGGGCTCTCGAGATACGCAGTATTTT.

The CDR3 loop reads CASSRDQYNEQFF. Written as DNA, the CDR3 is TGTGCCAGCAGCCGGGACCAATACAATGAGCAGTTCTTC. The chain uses TRBV12-3 or TRBV12-4 and TRBJ2-1; either TRBD1 or TRBD2 may fit D (5 bases each). The CDR3 spans 13 residues. V lost 6 bases, J lost 4 bases, and 10 bases lay in between.

This clonotype was seen at least ten times. The V call is TRBV29-1, the J call TRBJ2-1, with D maybe TRBD1 (5 bases). This CDR3 is 16 amino acids long. V dropped 5 bases and J dropped 0 bases, with 17 bases sitting between them. Germline values: CDR1 SQVTM, CDR2 ANQGSEA. As DNA, the CDR3 is TGCAGCGTTCAGTTGGAAGGGGCTGGCTCCTACAATGAGCAGTTCTTC. Encoded protein: CSVQLEGAGSYNEQFF.

This clonotype was seen at least ten times. This sequence joins TRBV18 and TRBJ2-1; D not certain. Trimming shortened V by 3 bases and J by 2 bases, and 11 bases separated the two germline ends. CDR1 is KGHSH and CDR2 is LQKENI in the germline V gene. CDR3 length equals 15 residues. CDR3 loop: CASSPSWGPYNEQFF. CDR3 sequence (DNA): TGTGCCAGCTCACCCTCCTGGGGTCCCTACAATGAGCAGTTCTTC.

This clonotype was picked up many times. The rearrangement uses TRBV29-1 and TRBJ2-2, with D perhaps matching TRBD1 or TRBD2 (5 bases each). CDR1 is SQVTM and CDR2 is ANQGSEA in the germline V gene. The CDR3 spans 14 residues. V lost 4 bases, J lost 8 bases, and 17 bases lay in between. This CDR3 reads CSVVLGVRTGELFF. CDR3 DNA sequence: TGCAGCGTTGTGTTGGGGGTCCGGACGGGGGAGCTGTTTTTT.

At least ten counts were recorded for this clonotype. The rearrangement uses TRBV12-3 or TRBV12-4 and TRBJ1-3; no definite D call. Between the trimmed V and J ends, which lost 1 base and 8 bases, there was a span of 15 bases. The CDR3 is 15 amino acids. CDR3 region: CASSLGASGGDTIYF. The CDR3 region has the DNA TGTGCCAGCAGTTTAGGGGCCTCGGGCGGAGACACCATATATTTT.

The V call is TRBV5-1, the J call TRBJ2-5, with TRBD2 as a possible D gene (5 bases). The V end was cut by 4 bases, the J end by 3 bases, with 13 bases between. Germline V gene sequence: CDR1 SGHRS, CDR2 YFSETQ. The CDR3 extends over 14 amino acids. The CDR3 sequence is CASSQNTGEETQYF. The CDR3 DNA reads as TGCGCCAGCAGCCAGAATACCGGGGAAGAGACCCAGTACTTC.

This clonotype has a count of ten or more. DNA for the CDR3: TGCAGCGTCACCCGACAGGGGGCGTCGGAACTCTATGGCTACACCTTC. This encodes CSVTRQGASELYGYTF. The chain recombines TRBV29-1 with TRBJ1-2; 10 nucleotides match TRBD1. The CDR3 is 16 amino acids. Germline V gene sequence: CDR1 SQVTM, CDR2 ANQGSEA. V trimming: 6 bases; J trimming: 4 bases; junction bases outside the gene matches: 14.

This clonotype was observed at least ten times. The chain recombines TRBV2 with TRBJ2-7; either TRBD1 or TRBD2 may fit D (5 bases each). This CDR3 has 15 residues. Germline CDR1 SNHLY, CDR2 FYNNEI. V was shortened by 3 bases and J by 3 bases, with 15 bases between the two germline ends. CDR3 region: CASSESGTDFYEQYF. DNA for the CDR3: TGTGCCAGCAGTGAGTCCGGGACGGACTTCTACGAGCAGTACTTC.

This clonotype was picked up many times. The chain employs TRBV2 and TRBJ1-6; TRBD1 might be the D (6 bases). The CDR3 has 15 amino acids. Trimming cost V 7 bases and J 10 bases, with 20 bases left between them. Germline CDR1 reads SNHLY; CDR2 reads FYNNEI. CDR3 protein: CASMDPGEDLSPLHF. The CDR3 DNA is TGTGCCAGCATGGACCCAGGGGAGGATTTGTCACCCCTCCACTTT.

The sample holds many counts of this clonotype. The CDR3 coding sequence is TGTGCCAGCAGCCCTAGCGTAGGACAGATGAACACTGAAGCTTTCTTT. Its translation is CASSPSVGQMNTEAFF. The chain combines TRBV12-3 or TRBV12-4 with TRBJ1-1; the D gene is possibly TRBD1 (6 bases). There are 16 residues in the CDR3. Trimming cost V 6 bases and J 0 bases, with 17 bases left between them.

This clonotype came up many times. This chain links TRBV6-2 or TRBV6-3 with TRBJ1-1; D is undetermined. CDR1 and CDR2 (germline): MNHEY, SVGEGT. The CDR3 covers 14 residues. The V end lost 5 bases, the J end lost 5 bases, and 15 bases lay between the germline ends. The CDR3 spells CASSQLQTGTEAFF. CDR3 coding DNA: TGTGCCAGCAGTCAACTCCAGACGGGGACTGAAGCTTTCTTT.

This clonotype has just a few counts. The genes are TRBV24-1 and TRBJ1-6; 7 nucleotides line up with TRBD1. V gave up 6 bases and J gave up 7 bases; unmatched junction bases: 5. This CDR3 has 14 amino acids. Germline CDR1 is KGHDR and CDR2 is SFDVKD. The CDR3 spells CATSPGTENSPLHF. The CDR3, as DNA: TGTGCCACCAGTCCCGGGACAGAGAATTCACCCCTCCACTTT.

A single count supports this clonotype. The germline gene is not matched at one end of the junction; a read error may be the cause. The chain joins TRBV27 to TRBJ2-3; D unclear. This CDR3 region has 14 residues. Germline CDR1 MNHEY, CDR2 SMNVEV (reference sequence). The CDR3 loop is CTSSLSLQTDTQYF. CDR3 coding DNA: TGTACCAGCAGTTTATCGCTCCAGACAGATACGCAGTATTTT.

This clonotype was seen at least ten times. The CDR3 sequence is CSALAGGGPQYF. The DNA of the CDR3 is TGCAGTGCTCTAGCGGGGGGGGGGCCCCAGTACTTC. The V gene is TRBV20-1, the J gene TRBJ2-5; TRBD2 aligns across 12 bases. The length of the CDR3 is 12 residues. V lost 5 bases to trimming and J lost 9 bases; unmatched junction nucleotides: 4. Germline-derived CDR1 and CDR2 are DFQATT and SNEGSKA (reference sequence).

This clonotype was detected ten times or more. The J gene is TRBJ2-5, the V gene TRBV24-1, with a possible D match to TRBD1 (5 bases). CDR3 length: 13 amino acids. Trimming removed 6 bases from V and 5 bases from J, with 12 bases in between. The germline gives CDR1 KGHDR, CDR2 SFDVKD. The CDR3 loop reads CATSTQGPETQYF. Written as DNA, the CDR3 is TGTGCCACCAGTACCCAGGGCCCCGAGACCCAGTACTTC.

At least ten counts were recorded for this clonotype. The CDR3 region is CAISFGGGGETQYF. Written as DNA, the CDR3 is TGTGCCATCAGTTTCGGGGGCGGGGGAGAGACCCAGTACTTC. V usage is TRBV10-3 and J usage is TRBJ2-5; D might be TRBD2 (7 bases). The CDR3 is made up of 14 amino acids. With 5 bases removed from V and 4 bases from J, the gap between germline ends came to 14 bases. Germline V gene data show CDR1 as ENHRY and CDR2 as SYGVKD.

This clonotype was detected only a few times. V is TRBV11-2 and J is TRBJ2-2; D unresolved. Looked up from germline, CDR1 is SGHAT and CDR2 is FQNNGV. Trimming pared 1 base from V and 8 bases from J, leaving 8 bases between. This CDR3 has 13 residues. CDR3 in amino acids: CASSLASGGELFF. As DNA, the CDR3 is TGTGCCAGCAGCTTAGCCTCCGGGGGGGAGCTGTTTTTT.

This clonotype was observed at least ten times. The V gene is TRBV6-5, the J gene TRBJ2-1; possible D gene TRBD2, 6 bases. Trimming shortened V by 1 base and J by 2 bases, and 12 bases separated the two germline ends. The CDR3 sequence is 16 residues long. Germline V CDR1 and CDR2: MNHEY, SVGAGI. The CDR3 sequence: CASSYFGSGTYNEQFF. The CDR3 DNA reads TGTGCCAGCAGTTACTTTGGTAGCGGAACCTACAATGAGCAGTTCTTC.

This clonotype has at least ten counts. The gene calls are TRBV5-1 and TRBJ2-3; 10 positions match TRBD2. The CDR3 has 14 amino acids. Germline-derived CDR1 and CDR2 are SGHRS and YFSETQ. With 2 bases clipped from V and 6 bases from J, the junction kept 3 bases outside the gene matches. The CDR3 reads CASSLGLAVDTQYF. The CDR3 nucleotides read TGCGCCAGCAGCTTAGGACTAGCGGTGGATACGCAGTATTTT.

In its sample, this clonotype was seen many times. The chain couples TRBV20-1 to TRBJ2-3; D might be TRBD2 (5 bases). CDR1 and CDR2 from the germline V gene are DFQATT and SNEGSKA (reference sequence). The V end lost 1 base, the J end lost 4 bases, and 15 bases lay between the germline ends. CDR3 size: 15 residues. Here the CDR3 reads CSARAPARRADTQYF. The CDR3 nucleotides read TGCAGTGCTAGAGCCCCAGCCCGGCGGGCAGATACGCAGTATTTT.

This rearrangement joins TRBV20-1 to TRBJ2-3; TRBD2 matches at 14 bases. V dropped 2 bases and J dropped 5; count of bases not matched to a gene: 15. In germline, CDR1 is DFQATT, CDR2 SNEGSKA (reference sequence). CDR3 length equals 19 residues. Here the CDR3 reads CSARKIGLAGGSRVDTQYF. CDR3 nucleotides: TGCAGTGCTAGAAAGATCGGACTAGCGGGGGGCTCACGCGTAGATACGCAGTATTTT.

This clonotype was counted ten times or more. The rearrangement uses TRBV24-1 and TRBJ1-4; 7 positions match TRBD1. This CDR3 spans 14 amino acids. Germline assignment: CDR1 KGHDR and CDR2 SFDVKD. V trimming: 11 bases; J trimming: 4 bases; junction bases outside the gene matches: 9. In nucleotides, the CDR3 is TGTGCCAAACAAACAGGGGCCCTTAATGAAAAACTGTTTTTT. The encoded protein is CAKQTGALNEKLFF.